These T cell receptor beta chains were read from a single sample in a study of long-term antiretroviral therapy in people with HIV. TCRdb's table, derived via immunoSEQ multiplex PCR, lists solely in-frame clones and lacks some. This sample yields about 27,000 clones, of which around three quarters are seen a single time; 11% belongs to the top ten. The material sequenced was unsorted PBMCs, taken 2.1 years after starting antiretroviral therapy. These receptors were collected from a man between 25 and 39 years old with HIV. The CDR3 runs from the conserved cysteine through the conserved F or W. Fields, in order: D gene, J gene, V gene, clone size, CDR3 DNA, CDR3 protein. A D gene is named only where the DNA matches it firmly. Some rows have no size entry. The others give once, few or many, or a class for an expanded clone.

d_call: .; j_call: TRBJ1-5; v_call: TRBV19; clone_size: .; cdr3_nt: TGTGCCAGTAGTTCAAAGGACAGCTATAATCAGCCCCAGCATTTT; cdr3_aa: CASSSKDSYNQPQHF
d_call: .; j_call: TRBJ1-1; v_call: TRBV30; clone_size: .; cdr3_nt: TGTGCCTGGATACTACAGGCTGAAGCTTTCTTT; cdr3_aa: CAWILQAEAFF
d_call: .; j_call: TRBJ1-5; v_call: TRBV12-5; clone_size: .; cdr3_nt: TGTGCTAGTGCCCTAAATAGCAATCAGCCCCAGCATTTT; cdr3_aa: CASALNSNQPQHF
d_call: .; j_call: TRBJ2-1; v_call: TRBV5-4; clone_size: .; cdr3_nt: TGTGCCAGCAGCTTGGGTGACAATGAGCAGTTCTTC; cdr3_aa: CASSLGDNEQFF
d_call: TRBD1; j_call: TRBJ1-6; v_call: TRBV5-5; clone_size: few; cdr3_nt: TGTGCCAGCAGCTTGTTAGCCACAGGGGGAAGGCGGGGTTCACCCCTCCACTTT; cdr3_aa: CASSLLATGGRRGSPLHF
d_call: TRBD2; j_call: TRBJ2-5; v_call: TRBV30; clone_size: .; cdr3_nt: TGTGCCTGGAGTATCTCTGGCGGGGGTATCTTAGAGACCCAGTACTTC; cdr3_aa: CAWSISGGGILETQYF
d_call: .; j_call: TRBJ1-5; v_call: TRBV30; clone_size: .; cdr3_nt: TGTGCCTGGAGTGGGGGAGCGGGACAGCCCCAGCATTTT; cdr3_aa: CAWSGGAGQPQHF
d_call: .; j_call: TRBJ2-3; v_call: TRBV7-9; clone_size: once; cdr3_nt: TGTGCCAGCAGGCGCCCAGGGGGGGTTACAGATACGCAGTATTTT; cdr3_aa: CASRRPGGVTDTQYF
d_call: .; j_call: TRBJ2-5; v_call: TRBV4-1; clone_size: .; cdr3_nt: TGCGCCAGCAGCCCCCTAACCGGGGGCGGGGGACAAGAGACCCAGTACTTC; cdr3_aa: CASSPLTGGGGQETQYF
d_call: TRBD2; j_call: TRBJ2-7; v_call: TRBV2; clone_size: few; cdr3_nt: TGTGCCAGCACCCTGGGGGGGTTAACCTACGAGCAGTACTTC; cdr3_aa: CASTLGGLTYEQYF
d_call: .; j_call: TRBJ2-3; v_call: TRBV19; clone_size: .; cdr3_nt: TGTGCCAGTAGTATTGTGTCCGGCACAGATACGCAGTATTTT; cdr3_aa: CASSIVSGTDTQYF
d_call: .; j_call: TRBJ2-7; v_call: TRBV7-3; clone_size: few; cdr3_nt: TGTGCCAGCCCCCCTTTTGGGGAGCAGTACTTC; cdr3_aa: CASPPFGEQYF
d_call: .; j_call: TRBJ2-1; v_call: TRBV20-1; clone_size: .; cdr3_nt: TGCAGGAGAAATGAGCAGTTCTTC; cdr3_aa: CRRNEQFF
d_call: .; j_call: TRBJ2-3; v_call: TRBV7-2; clone_size: .; cdr3_nt: TGTGCCAGCAGCAACACAGATACGCAGTATTTT; cdr3_aa: CASSNTDTQYF
d_call: .; j_call: TRBJ2-2; v_call: TRBV30; clone_size: .; cdr3_nt: TGTGCCTGGAGTAGGGGACCGACAGGATCGAACACCGGGGAGCTGTTTTTT; cdr3_aa: CAWSRGPTGSNTGELFF
d_call: TRBD2; j_call: TRBJ2-1; v_call: TRBV10-3; clone_size: .; cdr3_nt: TGTGCCATCAGTGAGTCCCTGACTAGCGGGGGGCTCAATGAGCAGTTCTTC; cdr3_aa: CAISESLTSGGLNEQFF
d_call: TRBD2; j_call: TRBJ2-7; v_call: TRBV6-1; clone_size: once; cdr3_nt: TGTGCCAGCAGTGAAGTCGGGGGGGTAAGTGAGCAGTACTTC; cdr3_aa: CASSEVGGVSEQYF
d_call: TRBD1; j_call: TRBJ2-2; v_call: TRBV6-5; clone_size: .; cdr3_nt: TGTGCCAGCAGTTACTCGATCGACAGGGGAAGGCTGTTTTTT; cdr3_aa: CASSYSIDRGRLFF
d_call: .; j_call: TRBJ1-2; v_call: TRBV19; clone_size: .; cdr3_nt: TGTGCCAGTACCGTCAAGGGGCATGGCTACACCTTC; cdr3_aa: CASTVKGHGYTF
d_call: .; j_call: TRBJ2-2; v_call: TRBV28; clone_size: .; cdr3_nt: TGTGCCAGCAGTTTTGGTTCCGGGGAGCTGTTTTTT; cdr3_aa: CASSFGSGELFF
d_call: TRBD1; j_call: TRBJ2-7; v_call: TRBV29-1; clone_size: .; cdr3_nt: TGCAGCGTGGGACAGGTCTACGAGCAGTACTTC; cdr3_aa: CSVGQVYEQYF
d_call: .; j_call: TRBJ2-5; v_call: TRBV7-6; clone_size: .; cdr3_nt: TGTGCCAGCAGCCCAGGACTTAGGGGAGGTCAAGAGACCCAGTACTTC; cdr3_aa: CASSPGLRGGQETQYF
d_call: .; j_call: TRBJ1-2; v_call: TRBV28; clone_size: .; cdr3_nt: TGTGCCAGCAGTTTAGGCGGCAGGCGGTATGGCTACACCTTC; cdr3_aa: CASSLGGRRYGYTF
d_call: TRBD2; j_call: TRBJ2-2; v_call: TRBV7-3; clone_size: .; cdr3_nt: TGTGCCAGCAGCTTAACGTTACTAGCGGGGGGCCTCACCACGAAGAACACCGGGGAGCTGTTTTTT; cdr3_aa: CASSLTLLAGGLTTKNTGELFF
d_call: .; j_call: TRBJ2-5; v_call: TRBV30; clone_size: .; cdr3_nt: TGTGCCTGGAGTGTTTCTAATCAAGAGACCCAGTACTTC; cdr3_aa: CAWSVSNQETQYF
d_call: .; j_call: TRBJ2-7; v_call: TRBV5-8; clone_size: .; cdr3_nt: TGTGCCAGCAGCTTGGACCTAGCGACCCCCACTACGAAGGAGTACTTC; cdr3_aa: CASSLDLATPTTKEYF
d_call: .; j_call: TRBJ1-2; v_call: TRBV6-5; clone_size: .; cdr3_nt: TGTGCCAGCTTTGTCGGGAACTATGGCTACACCTTC; cdr3_aa: CASFVGNYGYTF
d_call: .; j_call: TRBJ2-3; v_call: TRBV6-5; clone_size: .; cdr3_nt: TGTGCCAGCAGTTACGGGGGAGAAGCAGATACGCAGTATTTT; cdr3_aa: CASSYGGEADTQYF
d_call: .; j_call: TRBJ2-3; v_call: TRBV4-1; clone_size: once; cdr3_nt: TGCGCCAGCAGCCAAGATCCTGGGTCGGACCCCGTGTATTTAACGCAGTATTTT; cdr3_aa: CASSQDPGSDPVYLTQYF
d_call: .; j_call: TRBJ2-4; v_call: TRBV2; clone_size: .; cdr3_nt: TGTGCCAGCAGTGAAAACAAAAACATTCAGTACTTC; cdr3_aa: CASSENKNIQYF